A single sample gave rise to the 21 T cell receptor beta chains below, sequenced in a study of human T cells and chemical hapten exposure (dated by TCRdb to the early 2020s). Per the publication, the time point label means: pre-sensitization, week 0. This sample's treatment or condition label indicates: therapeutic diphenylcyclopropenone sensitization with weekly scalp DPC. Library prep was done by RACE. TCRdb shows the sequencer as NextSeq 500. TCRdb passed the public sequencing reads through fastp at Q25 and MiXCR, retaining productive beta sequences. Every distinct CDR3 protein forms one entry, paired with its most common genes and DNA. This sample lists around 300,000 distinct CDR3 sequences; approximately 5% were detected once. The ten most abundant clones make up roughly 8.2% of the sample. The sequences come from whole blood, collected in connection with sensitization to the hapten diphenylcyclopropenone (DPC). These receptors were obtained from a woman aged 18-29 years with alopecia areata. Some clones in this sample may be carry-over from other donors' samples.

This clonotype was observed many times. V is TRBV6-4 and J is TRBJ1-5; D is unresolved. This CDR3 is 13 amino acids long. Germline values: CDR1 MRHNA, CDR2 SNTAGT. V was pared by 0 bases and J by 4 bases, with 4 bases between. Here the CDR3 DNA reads TGTGCCAGCAGTGACTCTGGGAATCAGCCCCAGCATTTT. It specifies CASSDSGNQPQHF.

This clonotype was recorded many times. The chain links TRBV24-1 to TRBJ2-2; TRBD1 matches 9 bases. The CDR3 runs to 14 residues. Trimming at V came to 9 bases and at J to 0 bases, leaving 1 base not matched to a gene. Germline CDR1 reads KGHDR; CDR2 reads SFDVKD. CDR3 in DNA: TGTGCCACCGGGGACAGGGCGAACACCGGGGAGCTGTTTTTT. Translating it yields CATGDRANTGELFF.

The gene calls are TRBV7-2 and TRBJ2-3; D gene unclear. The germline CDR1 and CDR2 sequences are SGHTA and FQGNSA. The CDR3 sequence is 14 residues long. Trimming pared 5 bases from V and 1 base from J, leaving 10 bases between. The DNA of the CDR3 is TGTGCCAGCAGCCGAAAACTGGGCACAGATACGCAGTATTTT. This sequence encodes CASSRKLGTDTQYF.

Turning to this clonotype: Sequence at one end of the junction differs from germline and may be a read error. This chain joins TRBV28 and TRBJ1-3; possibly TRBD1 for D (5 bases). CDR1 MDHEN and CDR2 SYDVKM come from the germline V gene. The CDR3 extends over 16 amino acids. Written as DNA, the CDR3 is TGTACCAGCAGTTTAGACAGTATAAACTCTGGAAACACCATATATTTT. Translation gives CTSSLDSINSGNTIYF.

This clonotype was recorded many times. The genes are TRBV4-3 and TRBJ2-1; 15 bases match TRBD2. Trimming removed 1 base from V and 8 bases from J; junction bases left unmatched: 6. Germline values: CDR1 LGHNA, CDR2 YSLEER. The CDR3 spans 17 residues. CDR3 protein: CASSQGTSGGALDEQFF. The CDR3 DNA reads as TGCGCCAGCAGCCAAGGGACTAGCGGGGGGGCTCTCGATGAGCAGTTCTTC.

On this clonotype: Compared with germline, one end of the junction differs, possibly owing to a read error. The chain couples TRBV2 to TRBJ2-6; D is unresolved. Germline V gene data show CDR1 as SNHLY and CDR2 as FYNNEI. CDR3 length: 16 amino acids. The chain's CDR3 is CASSENGNSGTNVLTF. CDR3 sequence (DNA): TGTGCCAGCAGTGAAAATGGGAACTCTGGGACCAACGTCCTGACTTTC.

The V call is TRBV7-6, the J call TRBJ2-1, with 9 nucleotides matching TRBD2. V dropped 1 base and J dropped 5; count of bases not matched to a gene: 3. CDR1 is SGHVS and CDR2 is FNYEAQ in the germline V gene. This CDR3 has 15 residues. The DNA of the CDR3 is TGTGCCAGCAGCTTAGAGCGGGGGGAACACAATGAGCAGTTCTTC. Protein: CASSLERGEHNEQFF.

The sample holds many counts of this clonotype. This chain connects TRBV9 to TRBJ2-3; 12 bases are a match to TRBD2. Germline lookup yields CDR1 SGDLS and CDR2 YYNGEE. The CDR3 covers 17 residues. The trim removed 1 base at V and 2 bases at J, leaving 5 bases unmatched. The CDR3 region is CASSVMTSGGITDTQYF. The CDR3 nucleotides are TGTGCCAGCAGCGTAATGACTAGCGGGGGAATCACAGATACGCAGTATTTT.

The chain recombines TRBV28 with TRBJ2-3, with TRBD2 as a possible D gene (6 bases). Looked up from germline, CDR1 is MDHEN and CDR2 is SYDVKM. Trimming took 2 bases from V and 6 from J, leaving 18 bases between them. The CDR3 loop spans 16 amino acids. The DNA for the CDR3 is TGTGCCAGCAGTTTAGTATCTCGTGGGGGGTCGGATACGCAGTATTTT. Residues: CASSLVSRGGSDTQYF.

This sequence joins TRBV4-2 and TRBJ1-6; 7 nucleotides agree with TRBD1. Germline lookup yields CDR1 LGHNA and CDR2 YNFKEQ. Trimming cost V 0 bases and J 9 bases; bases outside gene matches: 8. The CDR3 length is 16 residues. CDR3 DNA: TGTGCCAGCAGCCAAGATTTGGAGACAGGGACTTCACCCCTCCACTTT. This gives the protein CASSQDLETGTSPLHF.

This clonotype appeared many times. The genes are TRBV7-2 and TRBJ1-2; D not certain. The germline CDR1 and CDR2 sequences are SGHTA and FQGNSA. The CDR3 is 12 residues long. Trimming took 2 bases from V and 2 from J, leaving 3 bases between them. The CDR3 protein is CASSLLNYGYTF. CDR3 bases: TGTGCCAGCAGCTTATTAAACTATGGCTACACCTTC.

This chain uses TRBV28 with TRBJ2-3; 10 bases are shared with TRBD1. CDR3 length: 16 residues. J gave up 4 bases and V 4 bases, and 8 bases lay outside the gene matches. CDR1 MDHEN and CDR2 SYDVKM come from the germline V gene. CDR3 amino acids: CASSSTGTGVSDTQYF. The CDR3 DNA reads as TGTGCCAGCAGTTCTACCGGGACAGGGGTCTCAGATACGCAGTATTTT.

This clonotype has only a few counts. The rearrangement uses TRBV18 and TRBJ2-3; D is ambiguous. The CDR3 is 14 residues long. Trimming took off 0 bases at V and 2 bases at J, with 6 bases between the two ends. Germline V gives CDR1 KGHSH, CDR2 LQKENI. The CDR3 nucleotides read TGTGCCAGCTCACCACCAGTTACCACAGATACGCAGTATTTT. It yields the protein CASSPPVTTDTQYF.

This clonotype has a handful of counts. The CDR3 loop reads CSARPPGPSVSGNTIYF. CDR3 DNA: TGCAGTGCTAGACCCCCCGGTCCATCAGTCTCTGGAAACACCATATATTTT. The chain joins TRBV20-1 to TRBJ1-3; D remains unclear. With 2 bases removed from V and 0 bases from J, the gap between germline ends came to 17 bases. CDR3 length: 17 residues. CDR1 DFQATT and CDR2 SNEGSKA come from the germline V gene (reference sequence).

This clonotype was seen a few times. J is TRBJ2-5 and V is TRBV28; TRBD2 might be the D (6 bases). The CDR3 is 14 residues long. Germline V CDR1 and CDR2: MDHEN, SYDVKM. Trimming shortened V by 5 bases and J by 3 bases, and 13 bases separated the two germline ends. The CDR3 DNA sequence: TGTGCCAGCAGTGCCGGGACTCCCGAAGAGACCCAGTACTTC. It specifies CASSAGTPEETQYF.

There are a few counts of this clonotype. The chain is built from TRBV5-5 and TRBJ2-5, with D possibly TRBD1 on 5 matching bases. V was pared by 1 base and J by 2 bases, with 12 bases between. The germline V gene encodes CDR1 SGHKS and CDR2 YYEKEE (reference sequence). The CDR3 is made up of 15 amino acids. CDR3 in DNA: TGTGCCAGCAGCTTGCGAGGCGCAGGGCAAGAGACCCAGTACTTC. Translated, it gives CASSLRGAGQETQYF.

For the CDR3, the DNA is TGCAGTGCTAGGGGCATACCAGGCTCCTACGAGCAGTACTTC. This sequence encodes CSARGIPGSYEQYF. The chain employs TRBV20-1 and TRBJ2-7, with D unresolved. Germline CDR1 DFQATT, CDR2 SNEGSKA (reference sequence). V was pared by 3 bases and J by 0 bases, with 12 bases between. CDR3 length: 14 amino acids.

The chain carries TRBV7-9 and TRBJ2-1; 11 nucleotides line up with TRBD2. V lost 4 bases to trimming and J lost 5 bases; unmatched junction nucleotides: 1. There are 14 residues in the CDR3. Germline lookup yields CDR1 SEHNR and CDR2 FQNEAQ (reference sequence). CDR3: CASSSSGGHNEQFF. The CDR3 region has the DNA TGTGCCAGCAGCTCTAGCGGGGGGCACAATGAGCAGTTCTTC. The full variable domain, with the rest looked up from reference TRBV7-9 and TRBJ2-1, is DTGVSQNPRHKITKRGQNVTFRCDPISEHNRLYWYRQTLGQGPEFLTYFQNEAQLEKSRLLSDRFSAERPKGSFSTLEIQRTEQGDSAMYLCASSSSGGHNEQFFGPGTRLTVL.

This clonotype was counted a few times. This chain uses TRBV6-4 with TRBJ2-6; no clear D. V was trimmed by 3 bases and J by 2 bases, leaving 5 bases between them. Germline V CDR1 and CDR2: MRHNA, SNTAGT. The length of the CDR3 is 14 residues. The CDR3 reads CASSEGTGANVLTF. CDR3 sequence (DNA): TGTGCCAGCAGTGAGGGTACTGGGGCCAACGTCCTGACTTTC.

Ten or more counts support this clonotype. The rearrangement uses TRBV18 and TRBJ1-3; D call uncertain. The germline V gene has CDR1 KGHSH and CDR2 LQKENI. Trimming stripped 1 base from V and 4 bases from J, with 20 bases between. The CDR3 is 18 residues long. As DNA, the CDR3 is TGTGCCAGCTCACCACTGCGTTCGAGACCCCAAGCAGGAAACACCATATATTTT. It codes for CASSPLRSRPQAGNTIYF.

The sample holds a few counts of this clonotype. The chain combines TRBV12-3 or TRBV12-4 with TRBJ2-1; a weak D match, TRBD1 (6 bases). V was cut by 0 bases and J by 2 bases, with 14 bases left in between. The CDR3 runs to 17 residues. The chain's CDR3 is CASSLAPGTWAYNEQFF. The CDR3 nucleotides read TGTGCCAGCAGTTTAGCGCCCGGGACATGGGCCTACAATGAGCAGTTCTTC.